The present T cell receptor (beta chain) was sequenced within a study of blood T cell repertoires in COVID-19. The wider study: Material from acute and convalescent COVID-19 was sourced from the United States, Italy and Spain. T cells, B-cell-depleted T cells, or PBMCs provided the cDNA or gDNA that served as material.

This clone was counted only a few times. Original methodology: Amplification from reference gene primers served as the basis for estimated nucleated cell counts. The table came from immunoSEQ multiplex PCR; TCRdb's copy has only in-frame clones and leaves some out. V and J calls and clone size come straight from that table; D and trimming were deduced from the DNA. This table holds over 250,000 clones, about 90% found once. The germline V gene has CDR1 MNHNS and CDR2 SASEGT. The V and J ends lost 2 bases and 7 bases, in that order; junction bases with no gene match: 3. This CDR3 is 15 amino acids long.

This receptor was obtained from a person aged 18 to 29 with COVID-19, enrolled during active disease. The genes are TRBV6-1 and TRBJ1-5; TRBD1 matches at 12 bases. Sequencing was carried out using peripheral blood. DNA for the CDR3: TGTGCCAGCAGTGAAAGGGGACAGGGGGCACAGCCCCAGCATTTT. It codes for CASSERGQGAQPQHF.